The 7 T cell receptor beta chains presented below share a single source sample, sequenced in a study of T cells in Graves' hyperthyroidism and ophthalmopathy. TCR beta CDR3 region amplification was performed from RNA transcripts. An initial round of RT-PCR targeting the TCR CDR3 relied on the HTBI primer set. TCRdb itself ran the multiplex PCR reads through MiXCR, one entry per CDR3 protein. The data hold a few hundred thousand distinct CDR3 sequences, with 46% observed a single time. Sequenced input: peripheral blood or thyroid tissue (not recorded which). These receptors were obtained from a woman under 30 with Graves' hyperthyroidism.

As to this clonotype: The missing conserved phenylalanine or tryptophan at the end of this CDR3 makes a read error likely. The chain recombines TRBV7-9 with TRBJ1-1; no clear D gene. Germline values: CDR1 SEHNR, CDR2 FQNEAQ (reference sequence). The CDR3 has 15 amino acids. V lost 7 bases, J lost 3 bases, and 18 bases lay in between. The CDR3 loop reads CASIQGQRDYTEAFL. The CDR3 region has the DNA TGTGCCAGCATCCAAGGGCAGCGGGATTACACTGAAGCTTTCTTA.

This sequence joins TRBV7-6 and TRBJ2-5; 11 nucleotides match TRBD2. The last part of the DNA fits TRBJ2-1 better; the J call may be wrong. The CDR3 extends over 16 amino acids. CDR1 is SGHVS, CDR2 FNYEAQ, per germline. Here the CDR3 DNA reads TGTGCCAGCAGCTTATTGGGACTAGCGGATTGGAATGAGCAGTTCTTC. Its protein is CASSLLGLADWNEQFF.

The chain carries TRBV5-5 and TRBJ2-2; 9 bases fit TRBD1. CDR1 SGHKS and CDR2 YYEKEE come from the germline V gene (reference sequence). The CDR3 has 16 residues. The ends lost 4 bases at V and 1 base at J; junction bases unmatched: 5. The chain's CDR3 is CASSPGGQGNTGELFF. The CDR3, as DNA: TGTGCCAGCAGCCCTGGGGGACAGGGGAACACCGGGGAGCTGTTTTTT.

In the case of this clonotype: The missing conserved phenylalanine or tryptophan at the end of this CDR3 makes a read error likely. The chain is built from TRBV7-6 and TRBJ1-5; weak D call: TRBD1 (6 bases). There are 14 residues in the CDR3. V shed 3 bases and J shed 10 bases, with 16 bases lying between them. From germline, CDR1 is SGHVS and CDR2 FNYEAQ. The DNA for the CDR3 is TGTGCCAGCAGCTTGAGGGGGAGTAAGGAACCCCAGCATCTT. Encoded protein: CASSLRGSKEPQHL.

The chain carries TRBV29-1 and TRBJ2-7, with 12 nucleotides matching TRBD1. Germline V CDR1 and CDR2: SQVTM, ANQGSEA. Trimming at V came to 8 bases and at J to 5 bases, leaving 4 bases not matched to a gene. This CDR3 has 12 amino acids. The CDR3 reads CSPRDRGHEQYF. The CDR3, as DNA: TGCAGCCCGCGGGACAGGGGGCACGAGCAGTACTTC.

With respect to this clonotype: It may be a read error: a sequence one base away is much more abundant. This chain joins TRBV7-2 and TRBJ1-4; TRBD1 aligns across 8 bases. This CDR3 contains 15 residues. With 5 bases clipped from V and 8 bases from J, the junction kept 10 bases outside the gene matches. CDR1 SGHTA and CDR2 FQGNSA come from the germline V gene. The CDR3, as DNA: TGTGCCAGCAGCCTCGGACAGGGTATAGGGGAAAAACTGTTTTTT. Its protein is CASSLGQGIGEKLFF.

To note about this clonotype: Sequence at one end of the junction differs from germline and may be a read error. The chain joins TRBV18 to TRBJ1-1; unclear D gene. This CDR3 is 13 amino acids long. Germline V gives CDR1 KGHSH, CDR2 LQKENI. The CDR3 loop is CASSPGPHTEASF. The CDR3 DNA is TGTGCCAGCTCACCCGGGCCCCACACTGAAGCTTCCTTT.